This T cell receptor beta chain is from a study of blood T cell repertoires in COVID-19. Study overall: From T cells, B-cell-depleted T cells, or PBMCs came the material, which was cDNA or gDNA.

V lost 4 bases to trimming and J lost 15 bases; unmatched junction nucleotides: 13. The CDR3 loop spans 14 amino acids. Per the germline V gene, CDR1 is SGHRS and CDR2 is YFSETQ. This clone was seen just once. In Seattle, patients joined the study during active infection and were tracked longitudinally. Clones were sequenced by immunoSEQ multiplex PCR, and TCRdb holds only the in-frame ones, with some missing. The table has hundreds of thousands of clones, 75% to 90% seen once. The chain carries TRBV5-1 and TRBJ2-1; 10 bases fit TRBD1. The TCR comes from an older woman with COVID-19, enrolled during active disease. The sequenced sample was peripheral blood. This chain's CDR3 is CASSMTPGQGFLFF. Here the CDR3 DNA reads TGCGCCAGCAGCATGACCCCGGGACAGGGGTTCCTGTTCTTC.